This TCR beta chain was recovered during a study of T cells in Graves' hyperthyroidism and ophthalmopathy. Background on the study: Sampling of peripheral blood happened at initial diagnosis, prior to any treatment.

This clonotype came up many times. Its specificity is not known. RNA transcripts gave rise to amplified TCR beta CDR3 regions. TCR CDR3 underwent first-round RT-PCR with the HTBI primer set. One entry per CDR3 protein, called by TCRdb with MiXCR from the multiplex PCR reads. The sample lists about 590,000 distinct CDR3 sequences, approximately 15% occurring once. Study results and limitations: Researchers found most expanded thyroid clonotypes above 0.001 in blood as well. Ophthalmopathy was predicted by the model a median of around 5.9 months ahead of onset.

Ophthalmopathy patients showed a Clinical Activity Score of at least 3, NOSPECS grade of at least 4 and duration under 3 months. Germline V gene data show CDR1 as SQVTM and CDR2 as ANQGSEA. The CDR3 spans 14 residues. V was cut by 4 bases and J by 5 bases, with 15 bases left in between. Specimen: blood. J is TRBJ2-1 and V is TRBV29-1; a possible D gene is TRBD2 (6 bases). This clonotype was obtained from a woman in her late teens or twenties with Graves' ophthalmopathy. The chain's CDR3 is CSVVSSEYHNEQFF. The CDR3 bases are TGCAGCGTTGTCTCTAGCGAGTATCACAATGAGCAGTTCTTC.